These 18 T cell receptor beta chains came from one sample sequenced in a study of post-analysis software for immune sequencing data. TCR beta libraries were prepared from cDNA with unique molecular identifiers. TCRdb itself ran the PCR reads through MiXCR, one entry per CDR3 protein. The sample holds about 430,000 distinct CDR3 sequences, 35% to 45% seen once. Their specific antigens are unknown. Study outcomes and limitations: TRBV5-6, TRBV5-1 and TRBV20-1 were among 4 or 5 TRBV segments more frequent in patients than controls.

Specimen: blood. These TCRs come from a girl under 10 years old with multiple sclerosis.

V is TRBV11-3 and J is TRBJ2-1; a weak D match, TRBD1 (5 bases). This CDR3 comprises 14 residues. The V gene lost 5 bases and the J gene lost 7 bases, with 15 bases spanning the gap. The germline V gene has CDR1 SGHNT and CDR2 YENEEA. This CDR3 reads CASSDFGAWNEQFF. Here the CDR3 DNA reads TGTGCCAGCAGCGATTTTGGGGCCTGGAATGAGCAGTTCTTC.

This clonotype was observed a few times. The V gene is TRBV7-7, the J gene TRBJ1-2; 8 bases fit TRBD1. This CDR3 region has 15 residues. With 0 bases clipped from V and 4 bases from J, the junction kept 4 bases outside the gene matches. Germline CDR1 and CDR2: SSHAT and FNYEAQ (reference sequence). DNA for the CDR3: TGTGCCAGCAGCTTAGCCGGGACAGGCTCCTATGGCTACACCTTC. It yields the protein CASSLAGTGSYGYTF.

V usage is TRBV5-1 and J usage is TRBJ2-1; D tentatively fits TRBD1 or TRBD2 (6 bases each). Germline V lookup: CDR1 SGHRS, CDR2 YFSETQ. This CDR3 has 13 residues. V was clipped by 4 bases and J by 5 bases, with 10 bases between them. As DNA, the CDR3 is TGCGCCAGCAGCGGAGGGGGTAACAATGAGCAGTTCTTC. It yields the protein CASSGGGNNEQFF.

The chain carries TRBV30 and TRBJ2-1; D is undetermined. CDR3 length: 13 residues. V gave up 2 bases and J gave up 5 bases, with 10 bases separating them. CDR1 is GTSNPN and CDR2 is SVGIG in the germline V gene (reference sequence). CDR3 bases: TGTGCCTGGAGTCGTCGTCCTCACAATGAGCAGTTCTTC. It translates to CAWSRRPHNEQFF. Complete variable domain (other parts from reference TRBV30 and TRBJ2-1): SQTIHQWPATLVQPVGSPLSLECTVEGTSNPNLYWYRQAAGRGLQLLFYSVGIGQISSEVPQNLSASRPQDRQFILSSKKLLLSDSGFYLCAWSRRPHNEQFFGPGTRLTVL.

The V and J genes are TRBV12-3 or TRBV12-4 and TRBJ2-3, with a tentative D call TRBD2 (5 bases). The CDR3 runs 14 residues. Trimming stripped 6 bases from V and 15 bases from J, with 25 bases between. The CDR3 sequence: CASSPGEGTDAEYF. The CDR3 DNA follows: TGTGCCAGCAGCCCTGGAGAGGGCACAGATGCGGAATATTTT.

V gene TRBV27 combines with J gene TRBJ2-3, with a weak D call TRBD1 (6 bases). Germline CDR1 MNHEY, CDR2 SMNVEV (reference sequence). Trimming took 2 bases from V and 0 from J, leaving 21 bases between them. This CDR3 has 19 amino acids. DNA for the CDR3: TGTGCCAGCAGTTTAAACGGGCCCCCTACAGGGTCCAGCACAGATACGCAGTATTTT. Translating gives CASSLNGPPTGSSTDTQYF.

This chain links TRBV3-1 with TRBJ2-7, with a weak D call TRBD1 (6 bases). Trimming removed 2 bases from V and 2 bases from J, with 10 bases in between. The germline V gene has CDR1 LGHDT and CDR2 YNNKEL (reference sequence). The length of the CDR3 is 14 residues. CDR3 in DNA: TGTGCCAGCAGCCAATCTCAGGGGCCCTACGAGCAGTACTTC. Translated: CASSQSQGPYEQYF.

The V call is TRBV11-1, the J call TRBJ2-1, with TRBD2 identical over 8 bases. Germline CDR1 is SGHAT and CDR2 is FQDESV (reference sequence). The CDR3 is 15 residues long. J lost 8 bases, V lost 2 bases, and 8 bases had no gene match. The CDR3: CASSLTRTSRHEQFF. The DNA of the CDR3 is TGTGCCAGCAGCTTAACGCGGACTAGCCGCCATGAGCAGTTCTTC.

The chain carries TRBV2 and TRBJ2-3; D unclear. CDR1 is SNHLY and CDR2 is FYNNEI in the germline V gene. CDR3 length: 13 amino acids. Trimming stripped 6 bases from V and 2 bases from J, with 9 bases between. CDR3 DNA: TGTGCCAGCAGGGGGATCTCCACAGATACGCAGTATTTT. The encoded protein is CASRGISTDTQYF.

A few counts support this clonotype. The rearrangement joins TRBV4-3 to TRBJ2-5, with a weak D call TRBD2 (6 bases). The CDR3 covers 14 residues. Trimming stripped 3 bases from V and 5 bases from J, with 13 bases between. From germline, CDR1 is LGHNA and CDR2 YSLEER. In DNA, the CDR3 is TGCGCCAGCAGCCACTTGGGAGGTCTCGAGACCCAGTACTTC. Translation: CASSHLGGLETQYF.

This sequence joins TRBV7-2 and TRBJ2-5, with a tentative D call TRBD1 (6 bases). Per germline, CDR1 SGHTA and CDR2 FQGNSA. The CDR3 contains 15 residues. Trimming removed 5 bases at V and 1 base at J, with 14 bases between. CDR3 sequence (DNA): TGTGCCAGCAGCCCAAGGCAGGGGTCCCAAGAGACCCAGTACTTC. Translated: CASSPRQGSQETQYF.

The J gene is TRBJ2-1, the V gene TRBV4-3; D unclear. V gave up 1 base and J gave up 10 bases, with 8 bases separating them. The CDR3 runs to 12 residues. CDR1 and CDR2 from the germline V gene are LGHNA and YSLEER. The CDR3 sequence is CASSQAQGEQFF. The CDR3 DNA sequence: TGCGCCAGCAGCCAAGCCCAAGGAGAGCAGTTCTTC.

This clonotype was counted once. At one end the junction does not follow the germline gene, possibly because of a read error. This chain connects TRBV28 to TRBJ2-3, with D possibly matching TRBD1 (6 bases). Germline CDR1 MDHEN, CDR2 SYDVKM. The CDR3 is 24 residues long. CDR3 nucleotides: TGCGCCAGCAGTTTATTCCCAGGGGAAACGTTGGGGCTCTGGTATCACACAAGCACAGATACGCAGTATTTT. It encodes CASSLFPGETLGLWYHTSTDTQYF.

This sequence joins TRBV7-9 and TRBJ2-7; tentatively, D is TRBD1 (5 bases). V lost 5 bases and J 1 base, leaving 9 bases between the germline ends. CDR1 and CDR2 (germline): SEHNR, FQNEAQ (reference sequence). The length of the CDR3 is 13 residues. CDR3 region: CASSAGFSYEQYF. CDR3 in DNA: TGTGCCAGCAGCGCAGGGTTTTCCTACGAGCAGTACTTC.

CDR3 nucleotide sequence: TGTGCCAGCAGTTACTCTGAGGTGGGGGGCGATGAGCAGTTCTTC. Translated: CASSYSEVGGDEQFF. The V gene is TRBV6-6, the J gene TRBJ2-1; D is tentatively TRBD1 or TRBD2 (6 bases each). V lost 0 bases to trimming and J lost 8 bases, with 14 bases between them. This CDR3 has 15 residues. Per germline, CDR1 MNHNY and CDR2 SVGAGI (reference sequence).

The chain joins TRBV7-8 to TRBJ1-5; a weak D match, TRBD1 (5 bases). The CDR3 spans 16 residues. The V end lost 0 bases, the J end lost 8 bases, and 17 bases lay between the germline ends. The germline gives CDR1 SGHVS, CDR2 FQNEAQ. This chain's CDR3 is CASSLAPGPRGEPQHF. The CDR3 bases are TGTGCCAGCAGCTTAGCACCGGGGCCGCGCGGGGAGCCCCAGCATTTT.

This clonotype was recorded a few times. The chain links TRBV5-1 to TRBJ2-5, with D perhaps assigned TRBD1 or TRBD2 (5 bases each). The V end was cut by 3 bases, the J end by 2 bases, with 8 bases between. The CDR3 contains 13 residues. The germline V gene has CDR1 SGHRS and CDR2 YFSETQ. The CDR3 DNA sequence: TGCGCCAGCAGCTGGGACGGTCAAGAGACCCAGTACTTC. Translation: CASSWDGQETQYF.

The V call is TRBV27, the J call TRBJ1-1; D is unclear. CDR1 is MNHEY, CDR2 SMNVEV, per germline (reference sequence). CDR3 length equals 13 residues. The V and J ends lost 2 bases and 1 base respectively, with 5 bases between them. The CDR3, as DNA: TGTGCCAGCAGTTTACACTCGAACACTGAAGCTTTCTTT. Translating it yields CASSLHSNTEAFF.